A selection of T cell receptor beta chains follows, all from one sample in a study of CD8+CD57+ T cells in acquired aplastic anemia. TCRdb passed the reads through MiXCR, listing each CDR3 protein once. This repertoire shows some 82,000 distinct CDR3 sequences, approximately 46% found once; its top ten account for approximately 61%. Sequencing was carried out using sorted CD4+, CD8+, or CD8+CD57+ T cells (not recorded which) from PBMCs. The receptors shown here come from a human donor in good health, serving as a control. The CDR3 runs from the conserved cysteine through the conserved F or W. The order of the fields is J gene, clone size, V gene, D gene, CDR3 protein, CDR3 DNA. A D gene is named only where the DNA matches it firmly. Not all rows give a size; the values are once, few, many and, for expanded clones, a class.

j_gene: TRBJ2-7
abundance: many
v_gene: TRBV10-3
d_gene: TRBD2
CDR3aa: CAISESASGRSYEQYF
CDR3nt: TGTGCCATCAGTGAGTCGGCTAGCGGAAGGTCCTACGAGCAGTACTTC

j_gene: TRBJ1-2
abundance: -
v_gene: TRBV10-2
d_gene: -
CDR3aa: CASSETGSSSYTF
CDR3nt: TGCGCCAGCAGCGAAACAGGGTCGAGTAGCTACACCTTC

j_gene: TRBJ2-7
abundance: -
v_gene: TRBV2
d_gene: TRBD1
CDR3aa: CASSEATTGLYEQYF
CDR3nt: TGTGCCAGCAGTGAAGCGACGACAGGGCTGTACGAGCAGTACTTC

j_gene: TRBJ1-1
abundance: -
v_gene: TRBV29-1
d_gene: -
CDR3aa: CSVEEGEAFF
CDR3nt: TGCAGCGTTGAGGAAGGGGAAGCTTTCTTT

j_gene: TRBJ2-5
abundance: -
v_gene: TRBV27
d_gene: TRBD1
CDR3aa: CASSLIQGETQYF
CDR3nt: TGTGCCAGCAGTTTGATACAGGGGGAGACCCAGTACTTC

j_gene: TRBJ2-7
abundance: -
v_gene: TRBV6-5
d_gene: -
CDR3aa: CASSYKGGGYEQYF
CDR3nt: TGTGCCAGCAGTTATAAGGGAGGAGGCTACGAGCAGTACTTC

j_gene: TRBJ2-5
abundance: medium-sized
v_gene: TRBV20-1
d_gene: -
CDR3aa: CSAHRTAVQSETQYF
CDR3nt: TGCAGTGCTCACCGGACAGCCGTCCAGTCCGAGACCCAGTACTTC

j_gene: TRBJ2-1
abundance: -
v_gene: TRBV24-1
d_gene: -
CDR3aa: CATSDTTAGCKRFF
CDR3nt: TGTGCCACCAGTGATACCACGGCCGGGTGCAAGCGGTTCTTC

j_gene: TRBJ2-5
abundance: -
v_gene: TRBV7-6
d_gene: TRBD1
CDR3aa: CASRSSTGGIETQYF
CDR3nt: TGTGCCAGCAGAAGTTCGACAGGGGGCATTGAGACCCAGTACTTC

j_gene: TRBJ1-2
abundance: many
v_gene: TRBV24-1
d_gene: -
CDR3aa: CATSDRANGYTF
CDR3nt: TGTGCCACCAGTGATAGGGCAAATGGCTACACCTTC

j_gene: TRBJ2-2
abundance: few
v_gene: TRBV20-1
d_gene: TRBD2
CDR3aa: CSARDTSENTGELFF
CDR3nt: TGCAGTGCTAGAGATACTAGCGAGAACACCGGGGAGCTGTTTTTT

j_gene: TRBJ1-1
abundance: -
v_gene: TRBV19
d_gene: -
CDR3aa: CASSIGAREILNTEAFF
CDR3nt: TGTGCCAGTAGTATAGGAGCCAGGGAGATTCTGAACACTGAAGCTTTCTTT

j_gene: TRBJ2-7
abundance: many
v_gene: TRBV9
d_gene: -
CDR3aa: CASSVVGDSYEQYF
CDR3nt: TGTGCCAGCAGCGTAGTTGGTGATTCGTACGAGCAGTACTTC

j_gene: TRBJ1-4
abundance: few
v_gene: TRBV5-1
d_gene: TRBD1
CDR3aa: CASSQYWTGGFGTNEKLFF
CDR3nt: TGCGCCAGCAGCCAATACTGGACAGGGGGCTTTGGGACTAATGAAAAACTGTTTTTT

j_gene: TRBJ1-1
abundance: -
v_gene: TRBV25-1
d_gene: -
CDR3aa: CVSSEGGITEAFF
CDR3nt: TGTGTCAGCAGTGAAGGAGGGATTACTGAAGCTTTCTTT

j_gene: TRBJ2-2
abundance: -
v_gene: TRBV7-9
d_gene: -
CDR3aa: CASSWESGELFF
CDR3nt: TGCGCCAGCAGCTGGGAATCCGGGGAGCTGTTTTTT

j_gene: TRBJ1-1
abundance: -
v_gene: TRBV10-3
d_gene: -
CDR3aa: CAISERVNTEAFF
CDR3nt: TGTGCCATCAGTGAGAGGGTGAACACTGAAGCTTTCTTT

j_gene: TRBJ1-4
abundance: few
v_gene: TRBV15
d_gene: -
CDR3aa: CATSRELQDNEKLFF
CDR3nt: TGTGCCACCAGCAGAGAGTTGCAGGATAATGAAAAACTGTTTTTT

j_gene: TRBJ2-1
abundance: many
v_gene: TRBV19
d_gene: TRBD2
CDR3aa: CASGGGRQFF
CDR3nt: TGTGCCTCCGGGGGGGGGCGACAGTTCTTC

j_gene: TRBJ2-7
abundance: -
v_gene: TRBV25-1
d_gene: -
CDR3aa: CASSLALRGVGHEQYF
CDR3nt: TGTGCCAGCAGCTTAGCCTTGCGGGGTGTGGGACACGAGCAGTACTTC

j_gene: TRBJ2-5
abundance: many
v_gene: TRBV9
d_gene: -
CDR3aa: CASSVEWGVGETQYF
CDR3nt: TGTGCCAGCAGCGTAGAATGGGGGGTGGGAGAGACCCAGTACTTC

j_gene: TRBJ2-7
abundance: -
v_gene: TRBV15
d_gene: TRBD2
CDR3aa: CATSRVGGEYEQYF
CDR3nt: TGTGCCACCAGCAGAGTGGGGGGGGAATACGAGCAGTACTTC

j_gene: TRBJ1-2
abundance: -
v_gene: TRBV20-1
d_gene: TRBD1
CDR3aa: CSARGDGTGAIYGYTF
CDR3nt: TGCAGTGCTAGAGGGGACGGGACAGGGGCGATCTATGGCTACACCTTC

j_gene: TRBJ2-7
abundance: -
v_gene: TRBV2
d_gene: -
CDR3aa: CASSRVYYEQYF
CDR3nt: TGTGCCAGCAGTCGAGTATACTACGAGCAGTACTTC

j_gene: TRBJ1-1
abundance: many
v_gene: TRBV14
d_gene: -
CDR3aa: CASSQIDTSEAFF
CDR3nt: TGTGCCAGCAGCCAGATCGATACATCTGAAGCTTTCTTT

j_gene: TRBJ2-1
abundance: many
v_gene: TRBV19
d_gene: -
CDR3aa: CASKLERGSSYNEQFF
CDR3nt: TGTGCCAGCAAATTAGAACGGGGGAGCTCCTACAATGAGCAGTTCTTC

j_gene: TRBJ1-2
abundance: many
v_gene: TRBV13
d_gene: TRBD1
CDR3aa: CASSADRGNYGYTF
CDR3nt: TGTGCCAGCAGCGCTGACAGGGGGAACTATGGCTACACCTTC

j_gene: TRBJ2-5
abundance: -
v_gene: TRBV25-1
d_gene: TRBD1
CDR3aa: CASSLDIDRGLETQYF
CDR3nt: TGTGCCAGCAGCTTAGATATTGACAGGGGATTAGAGACCCAGTACTTC

j_gene: TRBJ2-5
abundance: -
v_gene: TRBV15
d_gene: TRBD1
CDR3aa: CATSDPGTGGRETQYF
CDR3nt: TGTGCCACCAGTGATCCCGGGACAGGGGGGCGAGAGACCCAGTACTTC

j_gene: TRBJ2-3
abundance: -
v_gene: TRBV14
d_gene: -
CDR3aa: CASSLYGGPPDTQYF
CDR3nt: TGTGCCAGCAGCTTGTACGGGGGGCCGCCAGATACGCAGTATTTT

j_gene: TRBJ2-1
abundance: -
v_gene: TRBV2
d_gene: TRBD2
CDR3aa: CASRVSGGNEQFF
CDR3nt: TGTGCCAGCAGGGTTAGCGGGGGTAATGAGCAGTTCTTC

j_gene: TRBJ1-2
abundance: -
v_gene: TRBV19
d_gene: -
CDR3aa: CASSTPDRANYGYTF
CDR3nt: TGTGCCAGTAGTACCCCGGACCGCGCTAACTATGGCTACACCTTC

j_gene: TRBJ1-4
abundance: -
v_gene: TRBV30
d_gene: -
CDR3aa: CAWSGQPNEKLFF
CDR3nt: TGTGCCTGGAGCGGGCAGCCTAATGAAAAACTGTTTTTT

j_gene: TRBJ2-7
abundance: many
v_gene: TRBV5-1
d_gene: TRBD1
CDR3aa: CASSMTGNYEQYF
CDR3nt: TGCGCCAGCAGCATGACAGGGAACTACGAGCAGTACTTC

j_gene: TRBJ1-6
abundance: few
v_gene: TRBV20-1
d_gene: TRBD1
CDR3aa: CSDSSGGNSPLHF
CDR3nt: TGCAGTGACTCGTCAGGGGGCAATTCACCCCTCCACTTT

j_gene: TRBJ1-1
abundance: few
v_gene: TRBV6-5
d_gene: -
CDR3aa: CASSYSARNTEAFF
CDR3nt: TGTGCCAGCAGTTACTCGGCCCGGAACACTGAAGCTTTCTTT

j_gene: TRBJ1-5
abundance: once
v_gene: TRBV10-2
d_gene: TRBD1
CDR3aa: CASQDRDNQPQHF
CDR3nt: TGCGCCAGTCAGGACAGGGATAATCAGCCCCAGCATTTT

j_gene: TRBJ2-1
abundance: many
v_gene: TRBV20-1
d_gene: -
CDR3aa: CSALRDTHSYNEQFF
CDR3nt: TGCAGTGCTCTTCGGGATACTCATTCCTACAATGAGCAGTTCTTC

j_gene: TRBJ2-1
abundance: many
v_gene: TRBV24-1
d_gene: TRBD2
CDR3aa: CATSESGTSGGSSYNEQFF
CDR3nt: TGTGCCACCAGTGAATCCGGGACTAGCGGGGGCAGCTCCTACAATGAGCAGTTCTTC

j_gene: TRBJ2-5
abundance: -
v_gene: TRBV24-1
d_gene: -
CDR3aa: CATSDYPETETQYF
CDR3nt: TGTGCCACCAGTGATTATCCAGAGACAGAGACCCAGTACTTC

j_gene: TRBJ1-2
abundance: -
v_gene: TRBV5-1
d_gene: -
CDR3aa: CASRTGFDGYTF
CDR3nt: TGCGCCAGCAGGACGGGGTTTGATGGCTACACCTTC

j_gene: TRBJ2-3
abundance: -
v_gene: TRBV24-1
d_gene: TRBD2
CDR3aa: CATSEAGAGDTQYF
CDR3nt: TGTGCCACCAGTGAAGCGGGAGCGGGTGATACGCAGTATTTT

j_gene: TRBJ2-2
abundance: once
v_gene: TRBV11-1
d_gene: TRBD2
CDR3aa: CASSLARLAGGYTGELFF
CDR3nt: TGTGCCAGCAGCTTAGCGCGACTAGCGGGGGGATACACCGGGGAGCTGTTTTTT

j_gene: TRBJ1-6
abundance: -
v_gene: TRBV27
d_gene: -
CDR3aa: CASNTGNSPLHF
CDR3nt: TGTGCCAGCAATACGGGTAATTCACCCCTCCACTTT

j_gene: TRBJ2-7
abundance: many
v_gene: TRBV6-6
d_gene: -
CDR3aa: CASSSAVHEQYF
CDR3nt: TGTGCCAGCAGTTCAGCGGTGCACGAGCAGTACTTC

j_gene: TRBJ1-5
abundance: -
v_gene: TRBV19
d_gene: -
CDR3aa: CASSMGDYSNQPQHF
CDR3nt: TGTGCCAGTAGTATGGGGGACTATAGCAATCAGCCCCAGCATTTT

j_gene: TRBJ1-2
abundance: many
v_gene: TRBV20-1
d_gene: TRBD1
CDR3aa: CSAGPRGQIHGYTF
CDR3nt: TGCAGTGCTGGGCCCAGGGGGCAAATCCATGGCTACACCTTC

j_gene: TRBJ1-1
abundance: -
v_gene: TRBV12-3/TRBV12-4
d_gene: TRBD1
CDR3aa: CASSRTGGGTEAFF
CDR3nt: TGTGCCAGCAGTCGGACAGGGGGAGGCACTGAAGCTTTCTTT

j_gene: TRBJ1-2
abundance: many
v_gene: TRBV20-1
d_gene: -
CDR3aa: CSASPGEGNYGYTF
CDR3nt: TGCAGTGCTAGTCCAGGGGAGGGTAACTATGGCTACACCTTC